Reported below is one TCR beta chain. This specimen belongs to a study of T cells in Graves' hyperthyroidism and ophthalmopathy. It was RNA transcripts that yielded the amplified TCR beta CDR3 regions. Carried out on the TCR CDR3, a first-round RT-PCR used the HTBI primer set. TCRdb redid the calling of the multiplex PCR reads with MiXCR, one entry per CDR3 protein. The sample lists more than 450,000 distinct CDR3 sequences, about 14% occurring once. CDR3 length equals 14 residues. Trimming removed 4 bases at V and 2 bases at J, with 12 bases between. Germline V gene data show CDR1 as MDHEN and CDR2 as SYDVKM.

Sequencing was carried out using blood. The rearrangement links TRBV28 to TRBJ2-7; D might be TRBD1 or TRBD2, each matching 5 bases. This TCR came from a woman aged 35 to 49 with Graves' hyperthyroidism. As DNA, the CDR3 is TGTGCCAGCAGTTCCGGGACGGCTACCTACGAGCAGTACTTC. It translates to CASSSGTATYEQYF. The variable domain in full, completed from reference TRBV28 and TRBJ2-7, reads DVKVTQSSRYLVKRTGEKVFLECVQDMDHENMFWYRQDPGLGLRLIYFSYDVKMKEKGDIPEGYSVSREKKERFSLILESASTNQTSMYLCASSSGTATYEQYFGPGTRLTVT.